This TCR beta chain was captured in a study of shared clonotypes between healthy human individuals. Germline assignment: CDR1 SGHRS and CDR2 YFSETQ. This CDR3 region has 13 residues. The V end was cut by 0 bases, the J end by 8 bases, with 8 bases between. Whole-study findings and limits: Compared with memory subsets, naive subsets generally had larger estimated richness.

With respect to this clone: Antigen unknown.

Libraries were prepared by immunoSEQ multiplex PCR; TCRdb keeps only in-frame clonotypes and omits some of them. The sample records about 1.5 million clones, under 99% being singletons. This sequence originates from a man in his thirties or forties in good health. The chain carries TRBV5-1 and TRBJ1-4; D call uncertain. Sequencing was done on a sample of naive CD4+ T cells sorted from blood. Documented subset: CD45RA+ positively selected. CDR3 DNA sequence: TGCGCCAGCAGCTTGGTGCCACTCGAAAAACTGTTTTTT. Amino acids: CASSLVPLEKLFF.